This T cell receptor beta chain was recorded in a study of CD8 T cells in ankylosing spondylitis. The CDR3 length is 15 residues. The ends were cut back, 5 bases at V and 0 bases at J, with 14 bases in the middle. The germline V gene encodes CDR1 SEHNR and CDR2 FQNEAQ (reference sequence). A quantitative 5'-RACE method, one with molecular barcodes, was used to make TCR beta libraries. A single record per CDR3 protein comes from TCRdb applying MiXCR to the 5' RACE reads. The sample has 100,000 to 150,000 distinct CDR3 sequences, 17% seen once. General study results and limits: Roughly eight highly homologous variants made up a TCR beta motif that seemed to typify ankylosing spondylitis blood. Those disease-linked clones were CD8+; they were also relatively rare in peripheral blood. Reportedly, matched ankylosing spondylitis synovial fluid was significantly enriched for disease-linked clones. Several of the motif variants were reported before in synovial fluid and blood from reactive arthritis.

With respect to this clonotype: Its antigen is still unknown.

Sequencing used blood, either unsorted or a sorted T cell fraction (not recorded which). This receptor was identified in a male donor with ankylosing spondylitis. The chain has TRBV7-9 and TRBJ2-7; unclear D gene. The DNA of the CDR3 is TGTGCCAGCAGCCCCTTTCGGCAGAGCTCCTACGAGCAGTACTTC. This sequence encodes CASSPFRQSSYEQYF. Drawing the rest from reference TRBV7-9 and TRBJ2-7, the complete variable domain is DTGVSQNPRHKITKRGQNVTFRCDPISEHNRLYWYRQTLGQGPEFLTYFQNEAQLEKSRLLSDRFSAERPKGSFSTLEIQRTEQGDSAMYLCASSPFRQSSYEQYFGPGTRLTVT.